The 20 T cell receptor beta chains below were found in one sample sequenced in a study of PD-L1 blockade in urothelial cancer. Data came from immunoSEQ multiplex PCR; TCRdb stores just in-frame clones and leaves some out. The sample contains 80,000 to 130,000 clones, about 91% of which appear only once. The source material was PBMCs, sampled around atezolizumab (anti-PD-L1) treatment. The receptors stem from a woman at least 80 years old with urothelial cancer.

This chain uses TRBV27 with TRBJ2-3; 7 nucleotides match TRBD2. The germline CDR1 and CDR2 sequences are MNHEY and SMNVEV (reference sequence). The CDR3 runs 13 residues. The V and J ends lost 2 bases and 7 bases, in that order; junction bases with no gene match: 3. The CDR3 nucleotides read TGTGCCAGCAGTTTAGGGAGGGGAAATACGCAGTATTTT. Its translation is CASSLGRGNTQYF.

DNA of the CDR3: TGTGCCAGTAGTAAGACTAGCGGGATGGAGCAGTACTTC. Translation: CASSKTSGMEQYF. The chain uses TRBV19 and TRBJ2-7; 11 positions agree with TRBD2. CDR1 LNHDA and CDR2 SQIVND come from the germline V gene (reference sequence). Unmatched junction bases numbered 3, after V lost 4 bases and J lost 7 bases. The CDR3 spans 13 residues.

V and J are TRBV28 and TRBJ2-7, with D hard to call. This CDR3 is 11 amino acids long. Germline lookup yields CDR1 MDHEN and CDR2 SYDVKM. V lost 7 bases and J 3 bases, leaving 7 bases between the germline ends. The CDR3 DNA follows: TGTGCCAGCACTAGAAGCTACGAGCAGTACTTC. Translation: CASTRSYEQYF.

The V and J genes are TRBV5-1 and TRBJ2-7; TRBD1 matches 7 bases. V dropped 0 bases and J dropped 0; count of bases not matched to a gene: 6. Germline V gene data show CDR1 as SGHRS and CDR2 as YFSETQ. The CDR3 runs 16 residues. CDR3 sequence (DNA): TGCGCCAGCAGCTTGGTTGCGTGGGACAGCTCCTACGAGCAGTACTTC. Protein sequence: CASSLVAWDSSYEQYF.

The chain joins TRBV15 to TRBJ2-3; D perhaps matches TRBD1 (5 bases). This CDR3 comprises 12 residues. CDR1 is LNHNV, CDR2 YYDKDF, per germline (reference sequence). With 5 bases removed from V and 7 bases from J, the gap between germline ends came to 10 bases. The CDR3 reads CATSPDIYTQYF. DNA of the CDR3: TGTGCCACCAGCCCGGACATCTATACGCAGTATTTT.

The chain has TRBV28 and TRBJ1-1; 7 bases align to TRBD1. This CDR3 is 15 amino acids long. The ends lost 4 bases at V and 1 base at J; junction bases unmatched: 6. Germline V lookup: CDR1 MDHEN, CDR2 SYDVKM. The chain's CDR3 is CASSSLDRQNTEAFF. CDR3 sequence (DNA): TGTGCCAGCAGTTCATTGGACAGGCAGAACACTGAAGCTTTCTTT.

This clone was seen once. V is TRBV7-8 and J is TRBJ2-4; 9 bases fit TRBD2. The CDR3 totals 17 residues. With V trimmed by 5 bases and J by 7 bases, 15 bases remained unmatched. Germline V gene sequence: CDR1 SGHVS, CDR2 FQNEAQ. The CDR3 nucleotides are TGTGCCAGCAGCCGGCACGAGGGCGGGAGGGCCTCTAACATTCAGTACTTC. This gives the protein CASSRHEGGRASNIQYF.

V usage is TRBV10-1 and J usage is TRBJ2-3, with D uncertain. The germline V and J ends were trimmed by 2 bases and 4 bases, with 16 bases remaining between them. The CDR3 extends over 16 amino acids. In germline, CDR1 is WNHNN, CDR2 SYGVQD (reference sequence). The CDR3 sequence: CASSESTTQIADTQYF. The CDR3 DNA reads as TGCGCCAGCAGTGAGAGTACAACACAGATTGCAGATACGCAGTATTTT.

This clone has just a few counts. V and J are TRBV7-3 and TRBJ2-7; 7 bases agree with TRBD2. Germline V gives CDR1 SGHTA, CDR2 FQGTGA. The CDR3 has 14 residues. Trimming cost V 4 bases and J 2 bases; bases outside gene matches: 5. CDR3 DNA sequence: TGTGCCAGCAGCTACAGCGGGATAGCCTACGAGCAGTACTTC. This encodes CASSYSGIAYEQYF.

This clone has just one count. CDR3 residues: CARTPRGDTEAFF. The DNA of the CDR3 is TGTGCCAGGACCCCACGGGGGGACACTGAAGCTTTCTTT. The chain combines TRBV30 with TRBJ1-1; possible D gene TRBD1, 5 bases. Germline V gene lookup returns CDR1 GTSNPN and CDR2 SVGIG (reference sequence). V dropped 8 bases and J dropped 3 bases, with 16 bases sitting between them. The CDR3 contains 13 residues.

The V and J genes are TRBV19 and TRBJ2-5; 10 bases match TRBD2. With V trimmed by 5 bases and J by 3 bases, 12 bases remained unmatched. The CDR3 extends over 17 amino acids. Germline V CDR1 and CDR2: LNHDA, SQIVND (reference sequence). The CDR3 spells CASSDLGLAGVKETQYF. The CDR3 coding sequence is TGTGCCAGTAGTGACTTGGGGCTAGCGGGAGTTAAAGAGACCCAGTACTTC.

This clone appeared a few times. In the same sample, other DNA sequences code for this CDR3. V gene TRBV5-1 combines with J gene TRBJ1-1; D perhaps matches TRBD1 (5 bases). Germline CDR1 SGHRS, CDR2 YFSETQ. The CDR3 is 13 residues long. With 1 base removed from V and 1 base from J, the gap between germline ends came to 5 bases. CDR3 sequence: CASSLTGNTEAFF. The CDR3 region has the DNA TGCGCCAGCAGCTTGACAGGGAACACTGAAGCTTTCTTT.

CDR3 bases: TGTGCCAGCAGCTTCCGACATATGGACAGGGGTGCTGAAGCTTTCTTT. This codes for CASSFRHMDRGAEAFF. This chain links TRBV11-2 with TRBJ1-1; 9 nucleotides match TRBD1. CDR1 and CDR2 from the germline V gene are SGHAT and FQNNGV. Losses at the gene ends were 3 bases for V and 6 bases for J; bases not matched to a gene: 11. The CDR3 sequence is 16 residues long.

The rearrangement joins TRBV7-8 to TRBJ1-5, with TRBD1 as a possible D gene (6 bases). V shed 6 bases and J shed 7 bases, with 19 bases lying between them. The CDR3 loop spans 15 amino acids. Germline CDR1 and CDR2: SGHVS and FQNEAQ. The CDR3 loop reads CASSLGQLGTQPQHF. CDR3 bases: TGTGCCAGCAGTCTAGGACAGCTGGGGACGCAGCCCCAGCATTTT.

This chain joins TRBV14 and TRBJ1-4; the D is unclear. The CDR3 runs to 16 residues. V lost 0 bases to trimming and J lost 8 bases, with 16 bases between them. Germline V gives CDR1 SGHDN, CDR2 FVKESK. As DNA, the CDR3 is TGTGCCAGCAGCCAAGAAGGGAGACCCCCCGCCGAAAAACTGTTTTTT. The encoded protein is CASSQEGRPPAEKLFF.

The chain employs TRBV10-2 and TRBJ2-3; 8 nucleotides line up with TRBD2. The V gene's germline CDR1 is WSHSY and CDR2 SAAADI. The CDR3 is 15 amino acids. The trim removed 6 bases at V and 2 bases at J, leaving 7 bases unmatched. For the CDR3, the DNA is TGCGCCAGCAGCCCGGGGGGGGCCGTCACAGATACGCAGTATTTT. This translates into CASSPGGAVTDTQYF.

The rearrangement joins TRBV6-6 to TRBJ2-7; 9 bases map to TRBD1. Germline CDR1 reads MNHNY; CDR2 reads SVGAGI (reference sequence). There are 15 residues in the CDR3. V shed 7 bases and J 4 bases; nucleotides not matched to a gene: 11. The CDR3 DNA reads TGTGCCAGCACCCCAACCCGGACAGGGGAATACGAGCAGTACTTC. Translation: CASTPTRTGEYEQYF.

CDR3 protein: CASSVLHSGTDNTEAFF. Here the CDR3 DNA reads TGTGCCAGTAGTGTCCTGCATTCAGGGACAGATAACACTGAAGCTTTCTTT. This chain uses TRBV19 with TRBJ1-1, with TRBD1 matching over 7 bases. The CDR3 loop spans 17 amino acids. The trim removed 5 bases at V and 2 bases at J, leaving 14 bases unmatched. The germline CDR1 and CDR2 sequences are LNHDA and SQIVND (reference sequence).

The chain joins TRBV9 to TRBJ2-1; possibly TRBD1 for D (7 bases). V was cut by 2 bases and J by 7 bases, with 22 bases left in between. The length of the CDR3 is 17 residues. Germline CDR1 and CDR2: SGDLS and YYNGEE. For the CDR3, the DNA is TGTGCCAGCAGCGTGTCATCTAGCAGGGGGGTTCAGAATGAGCAGTTCTTC. Its protein product is CASSVSSSRGVQNEQFF. Looking up the rest from reference TRBV9 and TRBJ2-1 gives the full variable domain: DSGVTQTPKHLITATGQRVTLRCSPRSGDLSVYWYQQSLDQGLQFLIQYYNGEERAKGNILERFSAQQFPDLHSELNLSSLELGDSALYFCASSVSSSRGVQNEQFFGPGTRLTVL.

This sequence joins TRBV27 and TRBJ2-1; 12 bases agree with TRBD1. CDR1 is MNHEY, CDR2 SMNVEV, per germline (reference sequence). Trimming took 4 bases from V and 7 from J; bases not matched to a gene: 11. This CDR3 has 17 residues. The CDR3, as DNA: TGTGCCAGCAGTTCTACCTCGCGGGACAGGGGGCTAAATGAGCAGTTCTTC. Translated: CASSSTSRDRGLNEQFF.